This T cell receptor beta chain originates from a study of OX40 agonist ivuxolimab in advanced cancers. The CDR3 is 16 amino acids. From germline, CDR1 is MNHNY and CDR2 SVGAGI (reference sequence). Autoimmune disease history or systemic immunosuppression disqualified patients. Regarding the study as a whole: At doses 0.1 to 3.0 mg/kg, CD4+ and CD8+ clones expanded.

Regarding this clone: Its antigen is undetermined. The junction departs from the called germline gene at one end, perhaps through a read error.

Repertoires were generated with immunoSEQ multiplex PCR, while TCRdb's copy carries only in-frame clones and drops some. The profile covers tens of thousands of clones, with approximately 90% appearing a single time and about a sixth taken by the ten largest. The V and J genes are TRBV6-6 and TRBJ1-2, with TRBD1 matching 11 bases. The sequenced sample was CD4+ or CD8+ T cells sorted from blood, obtained in a trial of the OX40 agonist ivuxolimab. The clonotype originates from an adult with an advanced solid tumor such as melanoma, head and neck, liver or kidney cancer. CDR3 nucleotide sequence: TGTGCCATCAGTGGAGGACAGGGGGCGCGAGTAGATGGCTACACCTTC. This gives the protein CAISGGQGARVDGYTF.